The 17 T cell receptor beta chains below all came from one sample that was sequenced in a study of blood T cell repertoires in COVID-19. Generated by immunoSEQ multiplex PCR, the TCRdb table keeps only in-frame clones and is missing some. The table records about 380,000 clones, around 87% of them present only once. Sequencing was performed on PBMCs or T cells enriched from blood (not recorded which). The receptors were sampled from a young man who had recovered from COVID-19.

The chain joins TRBV24-1 to TRBJ2-5; 8 nucleotides agree with TRBD2. V lost 5 bases to trimming and J lost 3 bases; unmatched junction nucleotides: 7. Germline values: CDR1 KGHDR, CDR2 SFDVKD. The CDR3 spans 15 residues. The CDR3 loop is CATSAVAGTKETQYF. The CDR3 nucleotides read TGTGCCACCAGTGCCGTAGCGGGAACTAAAGAGACCCAGTACTTC.

The chain combines TRBV9 with TRBJ2-7; 11 nucleotides line up with TRBD1. CDR3 size: 15 residues. Germline assignment: CDR1 SGDLS and CDR2 YYNGEE. The junction had 7 bases not matched to a gene; V was cut back by 3 bases and J by 5 bases. CDR3: CASSGSSGQGDEQYF. The CDR3 bases are TGTGCCAGCAGCGGATCGTCGGGACAGGGGGACGAGCAGTACTTC. Filled out from reference TRBV9 and TRBJ2-7, the complete variable domain reads DSGVTQTPKHLITATGQRVTLRCSPRSGDLSVYWYQQSLDQGLQFLIQYYNGEERAKGNILERFSAQQFPDLHSELNLSSLELGDSALYFCASSGSSGQGDEQYFGPGTRLTVT.

The CDR3 reads CASSPQGRNYGYTF. DNA of the CDR3: TGTGCCAGCTCACCACAGGGGCGCAACTATGGCTACACCTTC. V is TRBV18 and J is TRBJ1-2; a possible D gene is TRBD1 (5 bases). The germline V gene encodes CDR1 KGHSH and CDR2 LQKENI. V lost 1 base, J lost 2 bases, and 8 bases lay in between. This CDR3 is built from 14 residues.

The table lists this clone with a count of one. The genes are TRBV30 and TRBJ1-1; D unresolved. CDR3 length: 11 residues. V was clipped by 0 bases and J by 10 bases, with 9 bases between them. Germline CDR1 reads GTSNPN; CDR2 reads SVGIG (reference sequence). DNA for the CDR3: TGTGCCTGGAGTGTACGAGCGGTAGCTTTCTTT. It yields the protein CAWSVRAVAFF.

This clone is a singleton in its sample. This rearrangement joins TRBV5-1 to TRBJ1-2; D perhaps matches TRBD1 (5 bases). Germline loops: CDR1 SGHRS, CDR2 YFSETQ. The CDR3 runs 13 residues. V was shortened by 5 bases and J by 4 bases, with 12 bases between the two germline ends. In nucleotides, the CDR3 is TGCGCCAGCAGACCAGGGAAGAGCTATGGCTACACCTTC. It codes for CASRPGKSYGYTF.

This sequence joins TRBV7-9 and TRBJ2-4; TRBD2 might be the D (5 bases). The germline V and J ends were trimmed by 5 bases and 0 bases, with 14 bases remaining between them. The V gene's germline CDR1 is SEHNR and CDR2 FQNEAQ (reference sequence). The CDR3 is made up of 16 amino acids. CDR3 region: CASSPSPGIAKNIQYF. The CDR3 DNA is TGTGCCAGCAGCCCCAGCCCGGGGATAGCCAAAAACATTCAGTACTTC.

The genes are TRBV7-9 and TRBJ1-1, with D unclear. Trimming took off 1 base at V and 6 bases at J, with 9 bases between the two ends. Germline loops: CDR1 SEHNR, CDR2 FQNEAQ (reference sequence). The CDR3 is 13 residues long. CDR3 in DNA: TGTGCCAGCAGCTTAGTTCGGGAGGCTGAAGCTTTCTTT. This codes for CASSLVREAEAFF.

The V call is TRBV7-6, the J call TRBJ1-3, with TRBD1 matching 8 bases. CDR1 SGHVS and CDR2 FNYEAQ come from the germline V gene. The CDR3 extends over 16 amino acids. V lost 1 base and J lost 8; bases outside the gene matches: 10. The CDR3 DNA is TGTGCCAGCAGCTTAGAGGCAGGGGGCGCGACGGACACCATATATTTT. Protein product: CASSLEAGGATDTIYF.

The chain links TRBV10-2 to TRBJ2-3; TRBD2 is a possible D gene (6 bases). This CDR3 is 15 amino acids long. Germline V gene data show CDR1 as WSHSY and CDR2 as SAAADI. V was clipped by 7 bases and J by 3 bases, with 17 bases between them. CDR3 loop: CASKEGPGGTDTQYF. The CDR3 bases are TGCGCCAGCAAGGAAGGCCCAGGAGGGACAGATACGCAGTATTTT.

The gene calls are TRBV11-2 and TRBJ1-6; no clear D gene. The CDR3 is made up of 15 amino acids. The V end lost 2 bases, the J end lost 6 bases, and 11 bases lay between the germline ends. Looked up from germline, CDR1 is SGHAT and CDR2 is FQNNGV. The CDR3 protein is CASSLNGEGNSPLHF. As DNA, the CDR3 is TGTGCCAGCAGCTTAAACGGCGAGGGTAATTCACCCCTCCACTTT.

V gene TRBV7-2 combines with J gene TRBJ2-1, with D tentatively TRBD1 (6 bases). The CDR3 has 18 residues. The V end was cut by 3 bases, the J end by 2 bases, with 20 bases between. Germline V gene lookup returns CDR1 SGHTA and CDR2 FQGNSA. The CDR3 reads CASSLIGSGAVPYNEQFF. The DNA of the CDR3 is TGTGCCAGCAGCTTGATTGGTTCAGGGGCTGTTCCCTACAATGAGCAGTTCTTC.

V and J are TRBV30 and TRBJ1-6; 7 nucleotides align to TRBD1. The CDR3 is 13 amino acids. Germline V gene sequence: CDR1 GTSNPN, CDR2 SVGIG (reference sequence). Trimming took 1 base from V and 6 from J; bases not matched to a gene: 0. The CDR3 nucleotides are TGTGCCTGGAGTGGGGACAGTAATTCACCCCTCCACTTT. This codes for CAWSGDSNSPLHF. The variable domain in full, completed from reference TRBV30 and TRBJ1-6, reads SQTIHQWPATLVQPVGSPLSLECTVEGTSNPNLYWYRQAAGRGLQLLFYSVGIGQISSEVPQNLSASRPQDRQFILSSKKLLLSDSGFYLCAWSGDSNSPLHFGNGTRLTVT.

This sequence joins TRBV6-2 or TRBV6-3 and TRBJ2-7; TRBD2 matches 8 bases. Germline lookup yields CDR1 MNHEY and CDR2 SVGEGT. The CDR3 runs 16 residues. The V and J ends lost 2 bases and 4 bases, in that order; junction bases with no gene match: 10. CDR3 DNA sequence: TGTGCCAGCAGTTACGGGCCTAGCGGGCCCCGTTACGAGCAGTACTTC. Protein sequence: CASSYGPSGPRYEQYF.

The chain employs TRBV7-9 and TRBJ1-2; TRBD1 might be the D (6 bases). V was pared by 0 bases and J by 4 bases, with 9 bases between. The CDR3 sequence is 14 residues long. Germline-derived CDR1 and CDR2 are SEHNR and FQNEAQ (reference sequence). For the CDR3, the DNA is TGTGCCAGCAGCTTAGCGACAGGCAGCTATGGCTACACCTTC. Translation: CASSLATGSYGYTF.

The chain couples TRBV11-2 to TRBJ2-7; 7 bases are a match to TRBD1. The CDR3 loop spans 15 amino acids. Unmatched junction bases numbered 9, after V lost 3 bases and J lost 4 bases. Germline-derived CDR1 and CDR2 are SGHAT and FQNNGV. Here the CDR3 reads CASSLRDSTIYEQYF. The CDR3 nucleotides are TGTGCCAGCAGCTTGAGGGACAGCACTATATACGAGCAGTACTTC.

The J gene is TRBJ1-2, the V gene TRBV27; 9 nucleotides line up with TRBD1. Germline V gene lookup returns CDR1 MNHEY and CDR2 SMNVEV (reference sequence). CDR3 length: 15 amino acids. With V trimmed by 3 bases and J by 6 bases, 8 bases remained unmatched. This CDR3 is CASSFYRTGDDGYTF. CDR3 bases: TGTGCCAGCAGTTTCTATCGGACAGGGGATGATGGCTACACCTTC.

CDR3 nucleotides: TGTGCCAGCTCACTAGCCGGGCCCCAGGGAGGGAACATTCAGTACTTC. It yields the protein CASSLAGPQGGNIQYF. The V gene is TRBV18, the J gene TRBJ2-4, with 7 bases fitting TRBD2. CDR1 and CDR2 (germline): KGHSH, LQKENI. The J segment lost 7 bases and the V segment lost 4 bases, leaving 13 bases of the junction unmatched. The CDR3 extends over 16 amino acids. Full variable domain (missing parts from reference TRBV18 and TRBJ2-4): NAGVMQNPRHLVRRRGQEARLRCSPMKGHSHVYWYRQLPEEGLKFMVYLQKENIIDESGMPKERFSAEFPKEGPSILRIQQVVRGDSAAYFCASSLAGPQGGNIQYFGAGTRLSVL.